The source of this T cell receptor (beta chain) is a study of T-cell memory formation after mild COVID-19 (dated by TCRdb to the early 2020s). With regard to the full study: TCR sequence clusters from the two donors were found to be largely donor specific. T-cell clones expanding and contracting after mild COVID-19 in a couple of donors were tracked by longitudinal TCRalpha and TCRbeta repertoire sequencing. The cohort was made up of two young adult volunteers, one female and one male, who were previously healthy. Overall study results and their limits: From day 15 to 85, contracting clones showed balanced CD4/CD8 phenotypes, whereas a second wave of clones that expanded from day 15 to 37 leaned towards CD4+. Some responding clones were detected in pre-infection memory, suggesting pre-existing cross-reactive memory T cells joined the SARS-CoV-2 response. Contracting CD4+ clones were found mainly in CM and EM memory subsets, while CD8+ clones were enriched in EMRA. SARS-CoV-2 specificity of the second-wave clones peaking on day 37 was not confirmed. The study included only a couple of mild cases, and larger cohorts that include severe cases with pre-infection samples were judged to be necessary.

On this clonotype: The antigen it recognizes is unknown. No qualities accompany the bases; no much larger clone lies one base away.

Sequencing was performed on an Illumina NovaSeq 6000. Using 5'RACE with constant-segment primers, TCRalpha and TCRbeta cDNA libraries were constructed, with sample barcodes and unique molecular identifiers added in the process. RNA was extracted from every sample with Trizol reagent. Library amplification was performed in two PCR steps, and a second sample barcode and Illumina TruSeq adapters were introduced in the second step. Sequencing of libraries was performed on an Illumina NovaSeq with 2 x 150 bp paired-end reads. The original pipeline was this. Demultiplexing of reads and collapsing into UMI-guided consensus sequences were performed with migec v1.2.7. Using mixcr v2.1.11, UMI consensuses were aligned to TRA and TRB V and J templates and then assembled into clonotypes. Clonotypes were classified as expanded or contracted when called significant by both edgeR and NoisET, with noise models trained on biological replicates. For edgeR calls, the cutoffs were a false discovery rate-adjusted p below 0.01 and a log2 fold-change threshold of 1. As an exploratory analysis of dynamics, max-normalized trajectories of the 1000 most abundant clonotypes were examined by PCA with hierarchical clustering. Separately sequenced CD4+ and CD8+ repertoires were used to assign a CD4 or CD8 phenotype to each responding clone. TCRdb's own reprocessing of the public reads used fastp at Q25 and MiXCR and kept productive beta chains. CDR3 protein duplicates are merged, each entry listing the most common genes and DNA. The authors' filters were not applied to this entry. For this sample the table gives some 440,000 distinct CDR3 sequences, of which about 23% were detected only once. The ten top clones hold about an eighth of the sample.

Via the germline V gene, CDR1 is SGDLS and CDR2 YYNGEE. Spanning cysteine to phenylalanine, the CDR3 consists of 15 amino acids. The entry retains the CDR3 DNA only, 45 bases that are in frame from base 1. From V the trimming removes 4 bases and from J it removes 3 bases, while the gene matches leave 8 bases of the junction unaccounted for. PBMCs were isolated by Ficoll-Paque density gradient centrifugation. The sequence was collected from an adult woman who had mild COVID-19 (a few samples of this study predate the infection). The sample titles of this study are shuffled in the database, so cell type and time point are left out; the donor was told from shared clones. Material for sequencing was PBMCs or a T cell subset sorted from them (not recorded which). The receptor chain draws on TRBV9 and TRBJ2-7, and TRBD1 aligns with 9 junction nucleotides. The DNA sequence reads TGTGCCAGCAGCCCCACCGGGGACAGGGTCTACGAGCAGTACTTC. The translation is CASSPTGDRVYEQYF.